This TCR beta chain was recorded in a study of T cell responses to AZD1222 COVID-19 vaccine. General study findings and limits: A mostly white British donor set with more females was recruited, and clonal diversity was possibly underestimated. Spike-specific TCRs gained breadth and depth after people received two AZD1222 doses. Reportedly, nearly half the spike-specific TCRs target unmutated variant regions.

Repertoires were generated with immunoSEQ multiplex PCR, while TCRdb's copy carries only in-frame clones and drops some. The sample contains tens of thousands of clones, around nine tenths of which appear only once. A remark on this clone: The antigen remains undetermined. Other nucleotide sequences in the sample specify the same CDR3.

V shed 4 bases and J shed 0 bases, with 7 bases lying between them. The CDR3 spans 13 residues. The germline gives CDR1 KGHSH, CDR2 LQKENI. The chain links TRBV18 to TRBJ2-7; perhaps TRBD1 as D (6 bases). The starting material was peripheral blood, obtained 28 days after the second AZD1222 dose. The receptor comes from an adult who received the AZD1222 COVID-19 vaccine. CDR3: CASSRDNSYEQYF. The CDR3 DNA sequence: TGTGCCAGCTCACGGGACAACTCCTACGAGCAGTACTTC.